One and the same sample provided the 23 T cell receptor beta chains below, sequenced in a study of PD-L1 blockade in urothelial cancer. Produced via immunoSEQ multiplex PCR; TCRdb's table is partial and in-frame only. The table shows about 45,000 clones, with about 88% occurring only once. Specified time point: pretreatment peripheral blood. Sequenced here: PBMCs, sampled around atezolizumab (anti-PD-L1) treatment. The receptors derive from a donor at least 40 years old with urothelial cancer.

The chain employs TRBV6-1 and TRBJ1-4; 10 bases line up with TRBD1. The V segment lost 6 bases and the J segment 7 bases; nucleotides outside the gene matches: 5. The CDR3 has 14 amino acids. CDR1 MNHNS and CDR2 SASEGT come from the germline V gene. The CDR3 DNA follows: TGTGCCAGCAGCCGACAGGGGGCCTTTGAAAAACTGTTTTTT. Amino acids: CASSRQGAFEKLFF.

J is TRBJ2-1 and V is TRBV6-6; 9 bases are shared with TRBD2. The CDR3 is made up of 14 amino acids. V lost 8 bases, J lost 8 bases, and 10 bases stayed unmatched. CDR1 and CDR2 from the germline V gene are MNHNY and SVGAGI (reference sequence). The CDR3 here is CASRREGLMDEQFF. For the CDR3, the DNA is TGTGCCAGCCGGCGGGAGGGCCTCATGGATGAGCAGTTCTTC.

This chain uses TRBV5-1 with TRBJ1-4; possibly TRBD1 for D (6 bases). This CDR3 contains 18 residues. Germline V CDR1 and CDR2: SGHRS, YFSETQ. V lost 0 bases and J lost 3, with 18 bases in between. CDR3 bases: TGCGCCAGCAGCTTGGCCGGGGGGGGCTGGGGGCCTAATGAAAAACTGTTTTTT. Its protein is CASSLAGGGWGPNEKLFF.

CDR3 amino acids: CASFGGAYGYTF. The CDR3 coding sequence is TGTGCCAGTTTTGGAGGGGCCTATGGCTACACCTTC. The chain combines TRBV28 with TRBJ1-2; possible D gene TRBD1, 5 bases. V was cut by 9 bases and J by 4 bases, with 12 bases left in between. This CDR3 contains 12 residues. Germline loops: CDR1 MDHEN, CDR2 SYDVKM.

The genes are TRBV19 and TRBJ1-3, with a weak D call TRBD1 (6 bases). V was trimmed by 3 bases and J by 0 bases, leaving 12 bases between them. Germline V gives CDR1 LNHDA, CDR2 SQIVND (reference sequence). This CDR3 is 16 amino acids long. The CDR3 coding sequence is TGTGCCAGTAGTATTCCAGGGGCCCGCTCTGGAAACACCATATATTTT. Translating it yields CASSIPGARSGNTIYF.

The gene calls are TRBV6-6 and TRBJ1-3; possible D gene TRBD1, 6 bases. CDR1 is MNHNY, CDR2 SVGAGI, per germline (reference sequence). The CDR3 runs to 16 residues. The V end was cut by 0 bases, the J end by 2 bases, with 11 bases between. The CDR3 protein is CASSYSREGAGNTIYF. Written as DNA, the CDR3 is TGTGCCAGCAGTTACTCTAGGGAGGGGGCTGGAAACACCATATATTTT.

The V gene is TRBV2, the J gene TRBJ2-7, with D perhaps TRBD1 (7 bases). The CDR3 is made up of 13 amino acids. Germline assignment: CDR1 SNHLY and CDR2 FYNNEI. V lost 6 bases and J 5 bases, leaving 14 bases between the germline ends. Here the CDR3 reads CASREGAVDEQYF. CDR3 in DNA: TGTGCCAGCAGGGAGGGGGCAGTGGACGAGCAGTACTTC.

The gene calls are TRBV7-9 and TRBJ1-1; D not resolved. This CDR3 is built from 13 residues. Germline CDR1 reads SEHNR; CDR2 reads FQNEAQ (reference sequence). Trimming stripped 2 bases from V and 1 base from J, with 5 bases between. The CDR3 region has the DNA TGTGCCAGCAGCTTACTCGGGAACACTGAAGCTTTCTTT. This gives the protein CASSLLGNTEAFF.

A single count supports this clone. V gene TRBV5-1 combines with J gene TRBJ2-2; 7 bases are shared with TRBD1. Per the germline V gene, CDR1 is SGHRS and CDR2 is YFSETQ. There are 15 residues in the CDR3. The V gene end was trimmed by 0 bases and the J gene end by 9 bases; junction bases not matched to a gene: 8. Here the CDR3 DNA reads TGCGCCAGCAGCTTGGTGGCAGGGGGAGTCCGGGAGCTGTTTTTT. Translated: CASSLVAGGVRELFF.

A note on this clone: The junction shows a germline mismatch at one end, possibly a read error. The CDR3 DNA follows: TGTGCTAGCAGCCCCGGCAGGGTGGAGACCCAGTACTTC. Protein sequence: CASSPGRVETQYF. This chain connects TRBV7-7 to TRBJ2-5, with D tentatively TRBD1 (5 bases). CDR3 length: 13 residues. Germline V gene data show CDR1 as SSHAT and CDR2 as FNYEAQ (reference sequence).

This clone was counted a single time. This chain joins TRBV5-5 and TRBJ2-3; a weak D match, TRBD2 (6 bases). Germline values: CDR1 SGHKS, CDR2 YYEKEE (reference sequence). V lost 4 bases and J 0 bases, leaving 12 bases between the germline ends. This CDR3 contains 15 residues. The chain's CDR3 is CASSPWTTSTDTQYF. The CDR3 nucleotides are TGTGCCAGCAGCCCGTGGACTACTAGCACAGATACGCAGTATTTT. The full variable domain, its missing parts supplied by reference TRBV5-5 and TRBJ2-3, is DAGVTQSPTHLIKTRGQQVTLRCSPISGHKSVSWYQQVLGQGPQFIFQYYEKEERGRGNFPDRFSARQFPNYSSELNVNALLLGDSALYLCASSPWTTSTDTQYFGPGTRLTVL.

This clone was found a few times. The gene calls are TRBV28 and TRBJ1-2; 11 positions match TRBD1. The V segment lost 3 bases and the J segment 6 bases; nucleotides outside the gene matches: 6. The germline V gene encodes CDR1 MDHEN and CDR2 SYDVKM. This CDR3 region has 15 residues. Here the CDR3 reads CASSLDMGQGDGYTF. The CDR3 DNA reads TGTGCCAGCAGTTTGGACATGGGACAGGGGGATGGCTACACCTTC.

The CDR3 reads CASSRFDYGYTF. The CDR3 DNA is TGTGCCAGCAGTCGGTTCGACTATGGCTACACCTTC. The chain couples TRBV2 to TRBJ1-2; no firm D call. Germline V CDR1 and CDR2: SNHLY, FYNNEI. V shed 5 bases and J shed 3 bases, with 7 bases lying between them. The CDR3 is made up of 12 amino acids. The entire variable domain, with the rest obtained from reference TRBV2 and TRBJ1-2, is as follows: EPEVTQTPSHQVTQMGQEVILRCVPISNHLYFYWYRQILGQKVEFLVSFYNNEISEKSEIFDDQFSVERPDGSNFTLKIRSTKLEDSAMYFCASSRFDYGYTFGSGTRLTVV.

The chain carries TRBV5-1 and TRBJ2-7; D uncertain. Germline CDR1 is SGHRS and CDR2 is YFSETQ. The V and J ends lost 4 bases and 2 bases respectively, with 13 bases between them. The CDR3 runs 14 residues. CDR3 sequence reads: CASSPRVAAYEQYF. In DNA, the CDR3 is TGCGCCAGCAGCCCCCGGGTCGCAGCCTACGAGCAGTACTTC.

The CDR3 sequence is CASSPLAASSYNEQFF. The DNA of the CDR3 is TGCGCCAGCAGCCCTCTAGCGGCCAGCTCCTACAATGAGCAGTTCTTC. The chain is built from TRBV4-3 and TRBJ2-1; the match to TRBD2 covers 7 bases. V lost 4 bases to trimming and J lost 0 bases; unmatched junction nucleotides: 6. CDR3 length: 16 residues. Germline CDR1 LGHNA, CDR2 YSLEER.

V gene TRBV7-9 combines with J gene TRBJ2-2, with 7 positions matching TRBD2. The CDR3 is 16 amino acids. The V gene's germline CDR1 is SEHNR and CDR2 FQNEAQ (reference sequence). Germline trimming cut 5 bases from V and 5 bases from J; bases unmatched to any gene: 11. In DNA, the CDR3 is TGTGCCAGCAGCCCCCTGAGCGGGATGGGGACCGGGGAGCTGTTTTTT. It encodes CASSPLSGMGTGELFF.

This chain's CDR3 is CASRQDSYGYTF. Written as DNA, the CDR3 is TGTGCCAGCAGACAAGACAGCTATGGCTACACCTTC. The chain has TRBV6-5 and TRBJ1-2; D perhaps matches TRBD1 (5 bases). Germline V lookup: CDR1 MNHEY, CDR2 SVGAGI. Trimming cost V 6 bases and J 4 bases, with 9 bases left between them. The CDR3 is made up of 12 amino acids.

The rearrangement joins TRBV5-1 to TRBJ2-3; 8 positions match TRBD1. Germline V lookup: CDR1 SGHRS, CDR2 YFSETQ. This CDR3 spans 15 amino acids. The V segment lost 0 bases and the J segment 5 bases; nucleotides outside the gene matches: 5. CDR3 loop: CASSLGQGAGDTQYF. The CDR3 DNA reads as TGCGCCAGCAGCTTGGGGCAGGGGGCAGGAGATACGCAGTATTTT.

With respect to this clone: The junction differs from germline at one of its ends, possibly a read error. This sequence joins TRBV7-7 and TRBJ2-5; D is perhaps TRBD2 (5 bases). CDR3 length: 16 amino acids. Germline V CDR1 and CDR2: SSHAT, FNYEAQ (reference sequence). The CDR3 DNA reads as TGTGCTAGCAGCCCAGGCCCCCGGGGTGGGCAAGAGACCCAGTACTTC. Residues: CASSPGPRGGQETQYF. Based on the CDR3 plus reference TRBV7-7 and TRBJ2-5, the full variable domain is GAGVSQSPRYKVTKRGQDVTLRCDPISSHATLYWYQQALGQGPEFLTYFNYEAQPDKSGLPSDRFSAERPEGSISTLTIQRTEQRDSAMYRCASSPGPRGGQETQYFGPGTRLLVL.

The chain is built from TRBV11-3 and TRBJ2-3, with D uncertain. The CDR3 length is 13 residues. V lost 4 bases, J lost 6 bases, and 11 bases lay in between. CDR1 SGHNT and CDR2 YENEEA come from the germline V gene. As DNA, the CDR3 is TGTGCCAGCAGCTACCGACTCACCGATACGCAGTATTTT. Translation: CASSYRLTDTQYF.

The CDR3 coding sequence is TGTGCCAGCAGTGACTCTACGGCTAGCGGGAATGATGAGCAGTTCTTC. Translation gives CASSDSTASGNDEQFF. The chain has TRBV6-4 and TRBJ2-1, with 9 nucleotides matching TRBD2. The CDR3 has 16 amino acids. V lost 0 bases and J lost 8; bases outside the gene matches: 8. CDR1 and CDR2 from the germline V gene are MRHNA and SNTAGT.

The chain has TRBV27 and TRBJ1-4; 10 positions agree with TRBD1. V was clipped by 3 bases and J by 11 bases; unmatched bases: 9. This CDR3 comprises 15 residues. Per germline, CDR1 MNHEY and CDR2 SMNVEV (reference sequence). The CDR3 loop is CASSFGGTGVRKLFF. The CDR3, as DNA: TGTGCCAGCAGTTTTGGGGGGACAGGGGTGCGTAAACTGTTTTTT.

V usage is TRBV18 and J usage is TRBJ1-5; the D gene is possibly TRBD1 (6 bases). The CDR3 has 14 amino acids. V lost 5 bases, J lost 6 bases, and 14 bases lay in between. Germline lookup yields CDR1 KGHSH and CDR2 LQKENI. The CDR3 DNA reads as TGTGCCAGCTCATCGCGGACAGATTTTCAGCCCCAGCATTTT. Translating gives CASSSRTDFQPQHF.